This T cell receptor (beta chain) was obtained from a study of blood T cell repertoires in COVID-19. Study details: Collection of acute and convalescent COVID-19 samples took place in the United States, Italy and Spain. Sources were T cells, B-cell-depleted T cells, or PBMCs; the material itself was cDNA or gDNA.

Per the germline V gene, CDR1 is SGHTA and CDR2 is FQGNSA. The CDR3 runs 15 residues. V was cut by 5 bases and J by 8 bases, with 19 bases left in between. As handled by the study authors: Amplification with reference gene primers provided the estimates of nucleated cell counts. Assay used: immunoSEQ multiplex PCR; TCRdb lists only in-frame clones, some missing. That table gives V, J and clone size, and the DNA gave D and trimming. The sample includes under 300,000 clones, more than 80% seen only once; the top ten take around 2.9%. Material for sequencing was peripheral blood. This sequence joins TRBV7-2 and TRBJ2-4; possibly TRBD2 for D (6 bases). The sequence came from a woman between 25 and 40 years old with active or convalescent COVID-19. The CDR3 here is CASSKRSGVGDIQYF. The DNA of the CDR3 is TGTGCCAGCAGCAAACGGTCGGGGGTTGGGGACATTCAGTACTTC.